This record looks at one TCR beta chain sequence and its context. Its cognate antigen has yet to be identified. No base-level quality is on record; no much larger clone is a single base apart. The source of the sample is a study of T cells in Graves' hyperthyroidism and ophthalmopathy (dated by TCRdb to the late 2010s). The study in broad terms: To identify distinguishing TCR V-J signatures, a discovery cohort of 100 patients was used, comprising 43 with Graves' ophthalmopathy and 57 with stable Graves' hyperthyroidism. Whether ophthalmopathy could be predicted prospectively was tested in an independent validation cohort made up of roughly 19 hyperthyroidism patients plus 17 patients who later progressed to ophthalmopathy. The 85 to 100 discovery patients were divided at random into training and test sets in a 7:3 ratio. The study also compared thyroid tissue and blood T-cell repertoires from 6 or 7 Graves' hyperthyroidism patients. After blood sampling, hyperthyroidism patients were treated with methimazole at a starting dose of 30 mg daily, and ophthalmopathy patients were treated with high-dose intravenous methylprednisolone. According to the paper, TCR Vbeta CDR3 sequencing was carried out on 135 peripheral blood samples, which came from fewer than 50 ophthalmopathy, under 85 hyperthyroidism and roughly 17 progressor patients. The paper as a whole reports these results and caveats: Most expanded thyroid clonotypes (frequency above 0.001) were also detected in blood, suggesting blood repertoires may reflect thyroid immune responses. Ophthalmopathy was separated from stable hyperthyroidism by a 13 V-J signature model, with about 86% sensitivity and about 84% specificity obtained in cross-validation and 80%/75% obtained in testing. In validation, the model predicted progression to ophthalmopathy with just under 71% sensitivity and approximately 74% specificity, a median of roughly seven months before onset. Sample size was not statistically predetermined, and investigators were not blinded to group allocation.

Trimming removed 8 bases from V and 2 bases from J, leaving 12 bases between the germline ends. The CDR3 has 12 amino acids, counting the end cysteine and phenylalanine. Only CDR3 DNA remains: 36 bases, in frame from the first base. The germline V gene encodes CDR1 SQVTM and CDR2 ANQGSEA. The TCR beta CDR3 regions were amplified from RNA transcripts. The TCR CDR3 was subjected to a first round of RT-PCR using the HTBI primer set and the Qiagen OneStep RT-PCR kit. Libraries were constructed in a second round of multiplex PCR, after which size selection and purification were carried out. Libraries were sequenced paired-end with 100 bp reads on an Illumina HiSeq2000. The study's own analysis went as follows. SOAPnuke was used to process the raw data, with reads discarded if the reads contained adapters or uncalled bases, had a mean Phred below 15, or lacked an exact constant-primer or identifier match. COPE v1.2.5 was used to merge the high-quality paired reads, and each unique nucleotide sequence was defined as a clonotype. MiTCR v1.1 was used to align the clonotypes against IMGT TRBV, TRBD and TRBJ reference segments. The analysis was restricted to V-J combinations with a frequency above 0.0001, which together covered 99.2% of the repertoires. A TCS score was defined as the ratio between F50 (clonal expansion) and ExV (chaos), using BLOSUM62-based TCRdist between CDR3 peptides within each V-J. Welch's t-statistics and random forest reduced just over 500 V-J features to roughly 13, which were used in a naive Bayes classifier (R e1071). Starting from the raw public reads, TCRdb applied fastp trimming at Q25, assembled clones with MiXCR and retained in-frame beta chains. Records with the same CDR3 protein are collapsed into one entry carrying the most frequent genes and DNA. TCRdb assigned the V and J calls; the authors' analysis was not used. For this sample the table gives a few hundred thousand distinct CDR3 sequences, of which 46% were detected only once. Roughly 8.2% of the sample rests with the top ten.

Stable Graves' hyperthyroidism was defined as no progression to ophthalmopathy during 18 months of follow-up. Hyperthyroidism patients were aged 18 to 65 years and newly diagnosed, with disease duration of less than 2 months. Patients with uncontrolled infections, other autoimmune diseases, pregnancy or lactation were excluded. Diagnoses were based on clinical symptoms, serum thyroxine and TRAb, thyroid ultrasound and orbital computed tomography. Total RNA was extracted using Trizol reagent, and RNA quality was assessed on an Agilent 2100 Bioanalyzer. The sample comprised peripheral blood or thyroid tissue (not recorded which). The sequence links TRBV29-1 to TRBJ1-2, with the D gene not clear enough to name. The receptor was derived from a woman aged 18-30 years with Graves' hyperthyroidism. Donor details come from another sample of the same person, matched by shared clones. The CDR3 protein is CSPPTANYGYTF. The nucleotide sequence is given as TGCAGCCCCCCGACGGCCAACTATGGCTACACCTTC.